The next 9 T cell receptor beta chains were all read from a single sample in a study of T cells in Graves' hyperthyroidism and ophthalmopathy. TCR beta CDR3 region amplification was performed from RNA transcripts. A set of HTBI primers served as the primers for a first-round RT-PCR of the TCR CDR3. TCRdb ran MiXCR on the multiplex PCR reads and lists one entry per CDR3 protein. The table records more than 350,000 distinct CDR3 sequences, around 13% of them present only once. Sample: blood. Every receptor here comes from a woman in her twenties or thirties with Graves' ophthalmopathy.

This clonotype has ten or more counts. The chain links TRBV12-3 or TRBV12-4 to TRBJ2-3; 11 nucleotides line up with TRBD2. The J segment lost 0 bases and the V segment lost 2 bases, leaving 4 bases of the junction unmatched. The CDR3 totals 17 residues. This CDR3 is CASSLLAGGSSTDTQYF. The CDR3 DNA reads as TGTGCCAGCAGTTTACTAGCGGGGGGATCTAGCACAGATACGCAGTATTTT.

This clonotype was counted many times. The chain employs TRBV6-5 and TRBJ1-5; D uncertain. The V end was cut by 1 base, the J end by 6 bases, with 19 bases between. This CDR3 is built from 17 residues. The V gene's germline CDR1 is MNHEY and CDR2 SVGAGI. This CDR3 is CASSYLPPGVSTQPQHF. The DNA for the CDR3 is TGTGCCAGCAGTTACTTACCCCCGGGAGTATCAACTCAGCCCCAGCATTTT.

This chain joins TRBV9 and TRBJ2-1; 9 positions agree with TRBD2. The CDR3 consists of 15 residues. Germline CDR1 reads SGDLS; CDR2 reads YYNGEE. After removal of 4 bases from V and 5 bases from J, the junction contained 7 bases not matched to a gene. The CDR3 sequence: CASSPRLAENNEQFF. The CDR3 DNA follows: TGTGCCAGCAGCCCCAGACTAGCGGAAAACAATGAGCAGTTCTTC.

This clonotype has a handful of counts. This chain uses TRBV12-3 or TRBV12-4 with TRBJ2-7; no definite D call. V shed 5 bases and J shed 1 base, with 12 bases lying between them. The CDR3 runs to 14 residues. This CDR3 reads CASSPGPPSYEQYF. CDR3 bases: TGTGCCAGCAGTCCCGGGCCCCCTTCCTACGAGCAGTACTTC.

In this sample, this clonotype turned up once. One base away lies a much larger clone, so this may be a sequencing read error. No conserved phenylalanine or tryptophan is present at the end of the CDR3, so a read error is the likely explanation. The rearrangement links TRBV20-1 to TRBJ1-5; D not resolved. V shed 1 base and J shed 0 bases, with 13 bases lying between them. The CDR3 totals 16 residues. CDR1 DFQATT and CDR2 SNEGSKA come from the germline V gene (reference sequence). CDR3 amino acids: CSARGETPASNQPQHS. The CDR3 region has the DNA TGCAGTGCTAGAGGGGAGACACCTGCTAGCAATCAGCCCCAGCATTCT.

This clonotype was observed many times. This sequence joins TRBV2 and TRBJ1-6, with 10 nucleotides matching TRBD1. Looked up from germline, CDR1 is SNHLY and CDR2 is FYNNEI. Germline trimming cut 10 bases from V and 6 bases from J; bases unmatched to any gene: 6. The CDR3 has 14 residues. CDR3 in DNA: TGTGCCACCCTGCGGGACAGGGGTAATTCACCCCTCCACTTT. Translating gives CATLRDRGNSPLHF.

In this sample, this clonotype turned up many times. V and J are TRBV11-2 and TRBJ1-2; D is ambiguous. Germline lookup yields CDR1 SGHAT and CDR2 FQNNGV. The V and J ends lost 0 bases and 4 bases respectively, with 9 bases between them. The CDR3 length is 14 residues. In DNA form, the CDR3 reads TGTGCCAGCAGCTTAGATTCTCTCCGCTATGGCTACACCTTC. Encoded protein: CASSLDSLRYGYTF.

This clonotype appeared a few times. The chain has TRBV19 and TRBJ2-7, with D tentatively TRBD1 (5 bases). From germline, CDR1 is LNHDA and CDR2 SQIVND (reference sequence). This CDR3 is 13 amino acids long. Trimming left V 5 bases short and J 3 bases short, with 11 bases between. The CDR3 sequence: CASSEQAFYEQYF. The CDR3 DNA is TGTGCCAGTAGTGAACAGGCTTTCTACGAGCAGTACTTC.

The chain employs TRBV2 and TRBJ1-3; D gene unclear. Germline lookup yields CDR1 SNHLY and CDR2 FYNNEI. The CDR3 is 16 amino acids. V was shortened by 3 bases and J by 1 base, with 13 bases between the two germline ends. Here the CDR3 DNA reads TGTGCCAGCAGTGATCTACAGCTCTCGTCTGGAAACACCATATATTTT. It encodes CASSDLQLSSGNTIYF. Looking up the rest from reference TRBV2 and TRBJ1-3 gives the full variable domain: EPEVTQTPSHQVTQMGQEVILRCVPISNHLYFYWYRQILGQKVEFLVSFYNNEISEKSEIFDDQFSVERPDGSNFTLKIRSTKLEDSAMYFCASSDLQLSSGNTIYFGEGSWLTVV.